This T cell receptor (beta chain) came from a study of blood T cell repertoires in COVID-19. Study summary: Donors in the United States, Italy and Spain gave samples during acute or convalescent COVID-19. PBMCs, B-cell-depleted T cells, or T cells were the source of the cDNA or gDNA that made up the material.

From germline, CDR1 is SGHNT and CDR2 YYREEE (reference sequence). Trimming removed 4 bases from V and 6 bases from J; junction bases left unmatched: 10. CDR3 length: 16 amino acids. Original analysis: Reference gene primer amplification yielded estimated nucleated cell counts. Generated by immunoSEQ multiplex PCR, the TCRdb table keeps only in-frame clones and is missing some. The V and J calls and clone size were taken over from that table, and D and trimming were inferred from the DNA. The data show about 190,000 clones, with around 84% seen just once and around 21% held by the top ten. This sequence originates from a human donor in a cohort sampled during active COVID-19. The specimen sequenced was peripheral blood. The chain combines TRBV5-4 with TRBJ2-1; 10 nucleotides align to TRBD2. The DNA for the CDR3 is TGTGCCAGCAGCCCTAGCGGGAGTAGAATCGGCAATGAGCAGTTCTTC. It translates to CASSPSGSRIGNEQFF.